A single sample gave rise to the 18 T cell receptor beta chains below, sequenced in a study of T cells in localized non-small cell lung cancer. Clones were read by immunoSEQ multiplex PCR, and TCRdb kept only the in-frame ones, dropping some. Of over 4,500 clones in the sample, 85% were seen once. The specimen comprised PBMCs, sampled before any cancer treatment. These receptors were obtained from a woman aged 35-70 years with stage II lung adenocarcinoma.

The rearrangement links TRBV5-5 to TRBJ1-1; 8 bases match TRBD1. The trim removed 10 bases at V and 3 bases at J, leaving 8 bases unmatched. The CDR3 totals 13 residues. Per germline, CDR1 SGHKS and CDR2 YYEKEE (reference sequence). CDR3 protein: CAGDRGPDTEAFF. The CDR3 nucleotides read TGTGCCGGTGACAGGGGCCCCGACACTGAAGCTTTCTTT.

The table lists this clone with a few counts. This chain uses TRBV7-2 with TRBJ2-1; D is ambiguous. The CDR3 spans 16 residues. Germline CDR1 reads SGHTA; CDR2 reads FQGNSA. V was pared by 3 bases and J by 12 bases, with 24 bases between. The CDR3 reads CASSLQPGNPRNWQFF. The CDR3 DNA sequence: TGTGCCAGCAGCTTGCAGCCAGGAAATCCCAGGAATTGGCAGTTCTTC.

V gene TRBV27 combines with J gene TRBJ1-1, with D perhaps TRBD1 (5 bases). This CDR3 contains 13 residues. Looked up from germline, CDR1 is MNHEY and CDR2 is SMNVEV (reference sequence). V was trimmed by 3 bases and J by 1 base, leaving 6 bases between them. The CDR3 region has the DNA TGTGCCAGCAGTTTTAGGGGGAACACTGAAGCTTTCTTT. This gives the protein CASSFRGNTEAFF.

This chain uses TRBV6-1 with TRBJ1-1, with D possibly being TRBD1 (5 bases). V was shortened by 10 bases and J by 2 bases, with 20 bases between the two germline ends. CDR1 and CDR2 from the germline V gene are MNHNS and SASEGT. The CDR3 totals 15 residues. DNA of the CDR3: TGTGCCATTTCGGAGATGGGGCGCGGAAACACTGAAGCTTTCTTT. Residues: CAISEMGRGNTEAFF.

This chain links TRBV30 with TRBJ1-1; D possibly corresponds to TRBD1 (5 bases). From germline, CDR1 is GTSNPN and CDR2 SVGIG (reference sequence). V was shortened by 3 bases and J by 7 bases, with 18 bases between the two germline ends. CDR3 length equals 14 residues. The CDR3 DNA reads as TGTGCCTGGAGCTTCGGGACGGCGAAATTTGAAGCTTTCTTT. Translated: CAWSFGTAKFEAFF.

V is TRBV19 and J is TRBJ2-5, with 7 nucleotides matching TRBD1. With V trimmed by 5 bases and J by 7 bases, 10 bases remained unmatched. The CDR3 length is 14 residues. CDR1 and CDR2 (germline): LNHDA, SQIVND (reference sequence). The CDR3 DNA is TGTGCCAGTAGTCAAGGGGACAGCCCGGGGACCCAGTACTTC. This encodes CASSQGDSPGTQYF.

This clone was found once. An end of the junction differs from the germline gene, which may be a read error. This chain joins TRBV29-1 and TRBJ2-1, with D possibly TRBD2 on 6 matching bases. Germline CDR1 reads SQVTM; CDR2 reads ANQGSEA. This CDR3 comprises 11 residues. The CDR3 region has the DNA TGCAGCGTCGCGGGGTCCTTTGAGGAGTTCTTC. Amino acids: CSVAGSFEEFF.

The sample holds a few counts of this clone. V is TRBV10-2 and J is TRBJ2-2, with D possibly being TRBD1 (6 bases). The CDR3 consists of 16 residues. The ends were cut back, 3 bases at V and 3 bases at J, with 14 bases in the middle. Germline CDR1 is WSHSY and CDR2 is SAAADI. CDR3 nucleotide sequence: TGCGCCAGCAGTGACAGGGGACAAATCCACACCGGGGAGCTGTTTTTT. Protein product: CASSDRGQIHTGELFF.

The J gene is TRBJ2-7, the V gene TRBV7-9, with 12 bases aligning to TRBD2. The J segment lost 2 bases and the V segment lost 4 bases, leaving 6 bases of the junction unmatched. The CDR3 has 16 residues. Germline V gene sequence: CDR1 SEHNR, CDR2 FQNEAQ (reference sequence). The CDR3 here is CASSSSPSGGAYEQYF. Here the CDR3 DNA reads TGTGCCAGCAGCTCCTCCCCTAGCGGGGGGGCCTACGAGCAGTACTTC. Using reference TRBV7-9 and TRBJ2-7 for the parts outside the CDR3, the full variable domain is DTGVSQNPRHKITKRGQNVTFRCDPISEHNRLYWYRQTLGQGPEFLTYFQNEAQLEKSRLLSDRFSAERPKGSFSTLEIQRTEQGDSAMYLCASSSSPSGGAYEQYFGPGTRLTVT.

V usage is TRBV5-6 and J usage is TRBJ1-1; the D gene is possibly TRBD1 (5 bases). Trimming took off 7 bases at V and 3 bases at J, with 16 bases between the two ends. This CDR3 comprises 14 residues. Germline-derived CDR1 and CDR2 are SGHDT and YYEEEE. CDR3 sequence reads: CASSRWGRDTEAFF. In DNA, the CDR3 is TGTGCCAGCTCCCGGTGGGGCAGGGACACTGAAGCTTTCTTT.

The rearrangement joins TRBV28 to TRBJ1-2; 8 nucleotides line up with TRBD1. Losses at the gene ends were 5 bases for V and 4 bases for J; bases not matched to a gene: 12. The length of the CDR3 is 16 residues. Per germline, CDR1 MDHEN and CDR2 SYDVKM. As DNA, the CDR3 is TGTGCCAGCAGTCCCCCGGGACAGGCGGGGTTCTATGGCTACACCTTC. Amino acid sequence: CASSPPGQAGFYGYTF.

The chain joins TRBV7-2 to TRBJ1-1; perhaps TRBD1 as D (6 bases). The germline V and J ends were trimmed by 6 bases and 4 bases, with 21 bases remaining between them. Germline CDR1 SGHTA, CDR2 FQGNSA. The CDR3 has 16 residues. The CDR3 sequence: CASRDSGARRGTEAFF. The CDR3, as DNA: TGTGCCAGCAGGGACTCAGGGGCTCGGCGTGGCACTGAAGCTTTCTTT.

The V call is TRBV14, the J call TRBJ1-6; D is undetermined. The V end was cut by 4 bases, the J end by 0 bases, with 7 bases between. This CDR3 has 15 amino acids. The germline V gene has CDR1 SGHDN and CDR2 FVKESK. CDR3 sequence (DNA): TGTGCCAGCAGCCGGGATAGCTCCTATAATTCACCCCTCCACTTT. Encoded protein: CASSRDSSYNSPLHF.

This clone was detected only a few times. V usage is TRBV5-1 and J usage is TRBJ2-7; 7 bases are shared with TRBD2. Germline V gene lookup returns CDR1 SGHRS and CDR2 YFSETQ. The length of the CDR3 is 14 residues. The V and J ends lost 1 base and 2 bases, in that order; junction bases with no gene match: 3. CDR3 nucleotide sequence: TGCGCCAGCAGCTTGCTAGCGGATACCTACGAGCAGTACTTC. It translates to CASSLLADTYEQYF. Supplemented by reference TRBV5-1 and TRBJ2-7, the full variable domain reads KAGVTQTPRYLIKTRGQQVTLSCSPISGHRSVSWYQQTPGQGLQFLFEYFSETQRNKGNFPGRFSGRQFSNSRSEMNVSTLELGDSALYLCASSLLADTYEQYFGPGTRLTVT.

The chain recombines TRBV6-6 with TRBJ2-7; a possible D gene is TRBD2 (5 bases). Germline values: CDR1 MNHNY, CDR2 SVGAGI (reference sequence). This CDR3 region has 15 residues. The ends were cut back, 7 bases at V and 3 bases at J, with 19 bases in the middle. CDR3 nucleotide sequence: TGTGCCAGCATGTCTGAGTCTGGCGGGTTCTACGAGCAGTACTTC. This encodes CASMSESGGFYEQYF.

This clone was seen a single time. V and J are TRBV19 and TRBJ2-7; possible D gene TRBD2, 5 bases. CDR1 is LNHDA and CDR2 is SQIVND in the germline V gene (reference sequence). There are 16 residues in the CDR3. Trimming took off 4 bases at V and 0 bases at J, with 16 bases between the two ends. DNA of the CDR3: TGTGCCAGTAGTAAGGGTACTAGAACGTACTCCTACGAGCAGTACTTC. Translating it yields CASSKGTRTYSYEQYF.

In its sample, this clone is hyperexpanded (1% or more). The rearrangement uses TRBV28 and TRBJ2-4; tentative D call: TRBD2 (6 bases). Trimming shortened V by 10 bases and J by 4 bases, and 20 bases separated the two germline ends. The CDR3 totals 15 residues. Germline CDR1 MDHEN, CDR2 SYDVKM. The CDR3 is CATGRRGGAKNIQYF. The DNA of the CDR3 is TGTGCCACGGGGAGGCGGGGCGGGGCTAAAAACATTCAGTACTTC.

This chain uses TRBV4-3 with TRBJ2-1, with 10 bases matching TRBD1. Germline V gene sequence: CDR1 LGHNA, CDR2 YSLEER. This CDR3 comprises 15 residues. V was pared by 4 bases and J by 3 bases, with 3 bases of the junction left unmatched. CDR3 coding DNA: TGCGCCAGCAGCCCAGGGACAGGGGACTACAATGAGCAGTTCTTC. Translation: CASSPGTGDYNEQFF.